These 16 T cell receptor beta chains share one sample of origin, sequenced in a study of shared clonotypes between healthy human individuals. Positively selected for CCR7, the CD45RO-negative cells used as naive CD8 cells excluded terminally differentiated effector memory CD45RA+ cells. Some clones are missing from TCRdb's copy, which holds only in-frame ones; the method was immunoSEQ multiplex PCR. The repertoire includes under 700,000 clones, about 95% of them detected once, and approximately 0.11% sits in the top ten. Input material: naive CD8+ T cells sorted from blood. All receptors derive from a woman under 40 in good health.

The chain combines TRBV5-6 with TRBJ2-2, with TRBD1 identical over 9 bases. Germline V CDR1 and CDR2: SGHDT, YYEEEE. The CDR3 length is 15 residues. V lost 3 bases and J lost 6; bases outside the gene matches: 6. This CDR3 reads CASSSGQGWSGELFF. The CDR3 region has the DNA TGTGCCAGCAGCTCCGGACAGGGGTGGTCCGGGGAGCTGTTTTTT. The whole variable domain, remainder taken from reference TRBV5-6 and TRBJ2-2, is DAGVTQSPTHLIKTRGQQVTLRCSPKSGHDTVSWYQQALGQGPQFIFQYYEEEERQRGNFPDRFSGHQFPNYSSELNVNALLLGDSALYLCASSSGQGWSGELFFGEGSRLTVL.

The gene calls are TRBV30 and TRBJ2-7, with 12 bases matching TRBD2. The CDR3 totals 12 residues. V lost 6 bases to trimming and J lost 5 bases; unmatched junction nucleotides: 2. Looked up from germline, CDR1 is GTSNPN and CDR2 is SVGIG (reference sequence). This CDR3 reads CACGLAGNEQYF. In DNA, the CDR3 is TGTGCCTGTGGACTAGCGGGAAACGAGCAGTACTTC.

The chain couples TRBV5-1 to TRBJ1-4; the match to TRBD1 covers 8 bases. The CDR3 has 14 amino acids. V lost 3 bases and J lost 4; bases outside the gene matches: 2. From germline, CDR1 is SGHRS and CDR2 YFSETQ. This chain's CDR3 is CASSWDRFNEKLFF. CDR3 nucleotides: TGCGCCAGCAGCTGGGACAGGTTTAATGAAAAACTGTTTTTT.

The chain combines TRBV23-1 with TRBJ2-1; 7 nucleotides match TRBD2. TRBV23-1 counts as an open reading frame of uncertain function. The CDR3 contains 18 residues. Losses at the gene ends were 6 bases for V and 0 bases for J; bases not matched to a gene: 14. CDR3 sequence: CASSPPTGGWSSYNEQFF. DNA of the CDR3: TGCGCCAGCAGCCCCCCCACGGGGGGTTGGAGCTCCTACAATGAGCAGTTCTTC.

The J gene is TRBJ2-1, the V gene TRBV7-9; 9 bases are a match to TRBD2. V shed 1 base and J 9 bases; nucleotides not matched to a gene: 13. The germline V gene encodes CDR1 SEHNR and CDR2 FQNEAQ (reference sequence). The CDR3 is 17 residues long. CDR3 sequence: CASSLDYCGRAFCEQFF. The CDR3 nucleotides read TGTGCCAGCAGCTTAGATTATTGCGGGAGGGCCTTTTGTGAGCAGTTCTTC.

The V call is TRBV27, the J call TRBJ2-7, with 7 bases lining up with TRBD2. Germline V gene sequence: CDR1 MNHEY, CDR2 SMNVEV (reference sequence). The V and J ends lost 7 bases and 3 bases, in that order; junction bases with no gene match: 15. This CDR3 region has 16 residues. CDR3 amino acids: CASTPSGFSGFYEQYF. In DNA, the CDR3 is TGTGCCAGCACCCCGAGCGGGTTTAGCGGGTTCTACGAGCAGTACTTC.

This clone has just a few counts. The gene calls are TRBV7-9 and TRBJ2-7, with 10 positions matching TRBD2. The ends lost 5 bases at V and 5 bases at J; junction bases unmatched: 12. Germline values: CDR1 SEHNR, CDR2 FQNEAQ (reference sequence). The CDR3 consists of 16 residues. The CDR3 DNA sequence: TGTGCCAGCAGCGCCACACTAGCGGGGCTTTCGGACGAGCAGTACTTC. Protein product: CASSATLAGLSDEQYF.

This sequence joins TRBV15 and TRBJ2-5; 11 nucleotides line up with TRBD1. Germline V gives CDR1 LNHNV, CDR2 YYDKDF (reference sequence). Trimming took 8 bases from V and 2 from J; bases not matched to a gene: 1. This CDR3 contains 13 residues. The CDR3 is CATGQGAQETQYF. The CDR3, as DNA: TGTGCCACCGGACAGGGGGCTCAAGAGACCCAGTACTTC.

V and J are TRBV4-1 and TRBJ1-1, with D unclear. V lost 0 bases to trimming and J lost 3 bases, with 5 bases between them. Germline CDR1 and CDR2: MGHRA and YSYEKL. The CDR3 has 13 amino acids. CDR3 DNA: TGCGCCAGCAGCCAAGATACAGACACTGAAGCTTTCTTT. It encodes CASSQDTDTEAFF.

The chain has TRBV19 and TRBJ2-5; no clear D gene. TRBJ2-7 matches the DNA end more closely, so the J call is doubtful. This CDR3 region has 13 residues. Germline V gene sequence: CDR1 LNHDA, CDR2 SQIVND (reference sequence). CDR3 sequence reads: CASSISGYYEQYF. In DNA, the CDR3 is TGTGCCAGTAGTATCTCCGGTTACTACGAGCAGTACTTC.

The chain couples TRBV6-5 to TRBJ1-1; no clear D. Germline V CDR1 and CDR2: MNHEY, SVGAGI. CDR3 size: 13 residues. V was trimmed by 6 bases and J by 0 bases, leaving 8 bases between them. CDR3 sequence (DNA): TGTGCCAGCAGCCCGGATTTGAACACTGAAGCTTTCTTT. It is translated as CASSPDLNTEAFF.

The rearrangement joins TRBV28 to TRBJ2-7, with a tentative D call TRBD1 (5 bases). Trimming pared 5 bases from V and 1 base from J, leaving 18 bases between. This CDR3 spans 16 amino acids. CDR1 and CDR2 from the germline V gene are MDHEN and SYDVKM. The CDR3 DNA is TGTGCCAGCAGTCCCCTCCAGGGTTCGCGGTCCTACGAGCAGTACTTC. Amino acid sequence: CASSPLQGSRSYEQYF.

The CDR3 DNA sequence: TGTGCCAGTAGGAGTCTGTGGAATCAGCCCCAGCATTTT. It encodes CASRSLWNQPQHF. The rearrangement joins TRBV19 to TRBJ1-5; D call uncertain. Per germline, CDR1 LNHDA and CDR2 SQIVND (reference sequence). The V and J ends lost 6 bases and 4 bases respectively, with 10 bases between them. The CDR3 is made up of 13 amino acids. The entire variable domain, with the rest obtained from reference TRBV19 and TRBJ1-5, is as follows: DGGITQSPKYLFRKEGQNVTLSCEQNLNHDAMYWYRQDPGQGLRLIYYSQIVNDFQKGDIAEGYSVSREKKESFPLTVTSAQKNPTAFYLCASRSLWNQPQHFGDGTRLSIL.

This rearrangement joins TRBV11-2 to TRBJ2-7; 7 nucleotides agree with TRBD1. The ends lost 4 bases at V and 2 bases at J; junction bases unmatched: 2. CDR3 length: 13 residues. Germline CDR1 and CDR2: SGHAT and FQNNGV. The CDR3 bases are TGTGCCAGCAGCTGGGGGACAGCCTACGAGCAGTACTTC. It yields the protein CASSWGTAYEQYF.

The chain joins TRBV2 to TRBJ1-4, with a tentative D call TRBD1 (5 bases). Trimming cost V 6 bases and J 8 bases, with 16 bases left between them. The CDR3 consists of 14 residues. In germline, CDR1 is SNHLY, CDR2 FYNNEI. The CDR3 DNA reads TGTGCCAGCAGCCAAGAGTGGGGGGAGGAAAAACTGTTTTTT. Protein sequence: CASSQEWGEEKLFF.

This chain links TRBV7-9 with TRBJ1-2, with 9 nucleotides matching TRBD1. V lost 3 bases, J lost 6 bases, and 2 bases stayed unmatched. Germline values: CDR1 SEHNR, CDR2 FQNEAQ (reference sequence). This CDR3 contains 13 residues. CDR3 sequence reads: CASSLGQGNGYTF. For the CDR3, the DNA is TGTGCCAGCAGCTTGGGACAGGGTAATGGCTACACCTTC.